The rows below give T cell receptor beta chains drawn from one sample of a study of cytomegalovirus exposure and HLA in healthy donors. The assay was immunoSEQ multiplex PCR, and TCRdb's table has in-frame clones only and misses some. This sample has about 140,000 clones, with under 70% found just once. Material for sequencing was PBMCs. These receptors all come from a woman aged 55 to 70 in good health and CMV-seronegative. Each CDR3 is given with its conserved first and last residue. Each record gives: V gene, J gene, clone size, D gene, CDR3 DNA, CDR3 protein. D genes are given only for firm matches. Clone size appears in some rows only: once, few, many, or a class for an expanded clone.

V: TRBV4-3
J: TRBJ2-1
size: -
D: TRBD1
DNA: TGCGCCAGCAGCCGAGCCCGTTCTACAGGGGCTGAGCAGTTCTTC
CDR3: CASSRARSTGAEQFF

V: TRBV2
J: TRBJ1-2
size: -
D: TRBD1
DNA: TGTGCCAGCAGTCTGGACAGGGGAAATGGCTACACCTTC
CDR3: CASSLDRGNGYTF

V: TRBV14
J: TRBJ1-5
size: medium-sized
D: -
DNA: TGTGCCAGCAGCCTAGGAGGTACGGATCAGCCCCAGCATTTT
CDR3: CASSLGGTDQPQHF

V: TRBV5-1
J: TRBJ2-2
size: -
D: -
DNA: TGCGCCAGCAGTATCCTAGGGGCCCCGAACACCGGGGAGCTGTTTTTT
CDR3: CASSILGAPNTGELFF

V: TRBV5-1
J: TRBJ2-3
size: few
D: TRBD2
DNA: TGCGCCAGCAGCTTTACTAGCGGAAGCACAGATACGCAGTATTTT
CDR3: CASSFTSGSTDTQYF

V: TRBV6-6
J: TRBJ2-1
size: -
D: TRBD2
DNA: TGTGCCAGCTCGGGCGGGAGGGCCTCCCATGAGCAGTTCTTC
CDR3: CASSGGRASHEQFF

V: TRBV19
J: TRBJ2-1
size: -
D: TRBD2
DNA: TGTGCCAGTAGTATAGTTAGCGGGAATAACTACAATGAGCAGTTCTTC
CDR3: CASSIVSGNNYNEQFF

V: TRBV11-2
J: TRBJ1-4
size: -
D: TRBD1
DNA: TGTGCCAGCAGCGTAACGGACAGGGGTGAAAAACTGTTTTTT
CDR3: CASSVTDRGEKLFF

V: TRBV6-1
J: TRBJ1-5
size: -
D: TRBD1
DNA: TGTGCCAGCCACTCCCTGACAGGGGGAAATCAGCCCCAGCATTTT
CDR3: CASHSLTGGNQPQHF

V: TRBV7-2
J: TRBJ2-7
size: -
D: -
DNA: TGTGCCAGCAACCAAAATTCCGGGAGAAACGAGCAGTACTTC
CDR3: CASNQNSGRNEQYF

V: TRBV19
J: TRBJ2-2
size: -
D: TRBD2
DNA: TGTGCCAGTAGTATAACGGGGGGTGCGAACACCGGGGAGCTGTTTTTT
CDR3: CASSITGGANTGELFF

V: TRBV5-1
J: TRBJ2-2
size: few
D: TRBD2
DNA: TGCGCCAGCAGCTACGGACTAGCGGGGAACGGCGGGGAGCTGTTTTTT
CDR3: CASSYGLAGNGGELFF

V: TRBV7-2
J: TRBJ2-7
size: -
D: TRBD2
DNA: TGTGCCAGCAGCTTATTAGCGGGGTTGAACGAGCAGTACTTC
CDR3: CASSLLAGLNEQYF

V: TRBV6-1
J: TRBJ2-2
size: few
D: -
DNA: TGTGCCAGCAGTGAGTTGCAGGGCTCCGGGGAGCTGTTTTTT
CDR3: CASSELQGSGELFF

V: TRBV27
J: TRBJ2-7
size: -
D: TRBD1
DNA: TGTGCCAGCAGCTCATACCGGGACAGGGGACGCGTTGGCTCCTACGAGCAGTACTTC
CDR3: CASSSYRDRGRVGSYEQYF

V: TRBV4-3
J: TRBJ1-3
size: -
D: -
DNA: TGCGCCAGCAGCCAAGATGGGTCCGGGACAAAGGCTAACACCATATATTTT
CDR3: CASSQDGSGTKANTIYF

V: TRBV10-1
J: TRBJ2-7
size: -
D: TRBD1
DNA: TGCGCCAGCACCCGGACAGGGGTGGGCGAGCAGTACTTC
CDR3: CASTRTGVGEQYF

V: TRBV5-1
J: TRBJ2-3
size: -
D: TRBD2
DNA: TGCGCCAGCAGCCCAAGGGGAGGGGTGAGCACAGATACGCAGTATTTT
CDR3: CASSPRGGVSTDTQYF

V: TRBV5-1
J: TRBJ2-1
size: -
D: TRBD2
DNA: TGCGCCAGCAGAGTGGCGGGGGGGAACAATGAGCAGTTCTTC
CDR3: CASRVAGGNNEQFF

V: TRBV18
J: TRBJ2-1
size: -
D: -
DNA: TGTGCCAGCTCACCAATCGGCGGAAATGCCCCCAATGAGCAGTTCTTC
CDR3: CASSPIGGNAPNEQFF

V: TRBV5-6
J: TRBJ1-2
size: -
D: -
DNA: TGTGCCAGCAGCTTGGCCGGGTCCCTTTTCTATGGCTACACCTTC
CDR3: CASSLAGSLFYGYTF

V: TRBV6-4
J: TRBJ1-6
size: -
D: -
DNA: TGTGCCAGCAGCCTACAGGGCTTTAATTCACCCCTCCACTTT
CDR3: CASSLQGFNSPLHF

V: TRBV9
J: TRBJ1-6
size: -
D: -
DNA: TGTGCCAGCAGCGTATCGGCCTATAATTCACCCCTCCACTTT
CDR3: CASSVSAYNSPLHF

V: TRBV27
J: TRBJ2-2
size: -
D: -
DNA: TGTGCCAGCAGTCCACTTACCGGGGAGCTGTTTTTT
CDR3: CASSPLTGELFF

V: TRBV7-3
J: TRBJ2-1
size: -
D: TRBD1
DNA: TGTGCCAGCAGCCGGGACAGGGGTTTCTACAATGAGCAGTTCTTC
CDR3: CASSRDRGFYNEQFF

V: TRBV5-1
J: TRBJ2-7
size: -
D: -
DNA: TGCGCCAGCAGCCTGGAAGCGGCCTACGAGCAGTACTTC
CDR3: CASSLEAAYEQYF

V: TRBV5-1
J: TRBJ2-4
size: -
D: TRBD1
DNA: TGCGCCAGCAGCTTTAGACAGGGAGCGGACATTCAGTACTTC
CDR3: CASSFRQGADIQYF

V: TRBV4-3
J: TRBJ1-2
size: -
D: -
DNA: TGCGCCAGCAGCCAAGATCAGGGGCACTATGGCTACACCTTC
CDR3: CASSQDQGHYGYTF

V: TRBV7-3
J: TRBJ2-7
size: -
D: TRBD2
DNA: TGTGCCAGCCCAAGCGGGGAATTTCCTTACGAGCAGTACTTC
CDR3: CASPSGEFPYEQYF

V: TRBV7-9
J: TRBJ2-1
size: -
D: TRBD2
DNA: TGTTCCAGCAGCCCTAGCGGGGGGGGAAATGAGCAGTTCTTC
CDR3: CSSSPSGGGNEQFF

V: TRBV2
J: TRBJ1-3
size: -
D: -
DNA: TGTGCCAGCAGCGCGGACATAACCTCTGGAAACACCATATATTTT
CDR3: CASSADITSGNTIYF

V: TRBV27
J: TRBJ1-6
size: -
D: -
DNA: TGTGCCAGCAGTCTCGGGACTTTTAATTCACCCCTCCACTTT
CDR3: CASSLGTFNSPLHF

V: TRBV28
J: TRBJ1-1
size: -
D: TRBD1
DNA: TGTGCCAGCAGTTCCCAGGGGGCTGGTAACACTGAAGCTTTCTTT
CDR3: CASSSQGAGNTEAFF

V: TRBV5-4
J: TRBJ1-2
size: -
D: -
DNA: TGTGCCAGCAGCTTAATGGGGGCGGATGGCTACACCTTC
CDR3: CASSLMGADGYTF

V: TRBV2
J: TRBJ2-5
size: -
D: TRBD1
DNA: TGTGCCAGCAGTGAGGGAAGGGGGCGGATAAAGGGTGGGGAGACCCAGTACTTC
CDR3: CASSEGRGRIKGGETQYF

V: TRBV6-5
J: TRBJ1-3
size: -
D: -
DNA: TGTGCCAGCAGTTACAGTGAGTTCGGAAACACCATATATTTT
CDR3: CASSYSEFGNTIYF

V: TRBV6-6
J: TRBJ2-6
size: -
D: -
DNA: TGTGCCAGCAGTTACGGGGGGGCAGAGGGGGCCAACGTCCTGACTTTC
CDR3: CASSYGGAEGANVLTF

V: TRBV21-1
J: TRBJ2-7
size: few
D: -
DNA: TGTGCCAGCAGCAAAACAGGGGGAGACTACGAGCAGTACTTC
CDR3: CASSKTGGDYEQYF

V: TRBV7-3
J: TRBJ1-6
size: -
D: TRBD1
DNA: TGTGCCGGAAACGACAGGGGCTCCTATAATTCACCCCTCCACTTT
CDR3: CAGNDRGSYNSPLHF

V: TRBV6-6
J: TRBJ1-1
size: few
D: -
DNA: TGTGCCAGCAGATTGCGGGTTATGAACACTGAAGCTTTCTTT
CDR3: CASRLRVMNTEAFF

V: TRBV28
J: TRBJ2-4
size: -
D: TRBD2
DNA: TGTGCCAGCAGGGGACTAGCGGGAGGAGGGGGGGTAGCCAAAAACATTCAGTACTTC
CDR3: CASRGLAGGGGVAKNIQYF

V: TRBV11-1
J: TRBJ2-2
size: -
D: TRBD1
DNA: TGTGCCAGCAGCCAAGTGACAGGGGGGGCCGGGGAGCTGTTTTTT
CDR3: CASSQVTGGAGELFF

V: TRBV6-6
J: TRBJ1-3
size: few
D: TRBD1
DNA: TGTGCCAGCAGGACAGGGGGAGACACCATATATTTT
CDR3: CASRTGGDTIYF

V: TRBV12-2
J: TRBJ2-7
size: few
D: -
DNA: TGTGCAAGTCGCTTGAGTAGCTATCCCTCCTACGAGCAGTACTTC
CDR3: CASRLSSYPSYEQYF